These 26 T cell receptor beta chains originate from one sample sequenced in a study of cytomegalovirus exposure and HLA in healthy donors. The PCR used 60 Vbeta and 13 Jbeta primers. TCRdb keeps only in-frame clones here, not all; method: immunoSEQ multiplex PCR. The table lists 100,000 to 150,000 clones, roughly 80% of them singletons. The sample was PBMCs. The receptors shown here come from a man between 18 and 35 years old in good health and CMV-seropositive.

This clone came up a few times. The rearrangement links TRBV7-2 to TRBJ1-4; 7 bases map to TRBD1. Trimming at V came to 5 bases and at J to 8 bases, leaving 11 bases not matched to a gene. The length of the CDR3 is 15 residues. Germline V gives CDR1 SGHTA, CDR2 FQGNSA. CDR3 sequence: CASSRRQGDSEKLFF. CDR3 DNA sequence: TGTGCCAGCAGCCGTCGACAGGGCGATAGCGAAAAACTGTTTTTT.

The rearrangement joins TRBV18 to TRBJ2-4, with D perhaps matching TRBD1 (6 bases). The CDR3 length is 15 residues. Germline CDR1 reads KGHSH; CDR2 reads LQKENI. V lost 1 base and J lost 8, with 15 bases in between. The CDR3 is CASSPLSGDGDIQYF. Here the CDR3 DNA reads TGTGCCAGCTCACCACTTTCAGGGGACGGGGACATTCAGTACTTC.

This clone showed up just once. V usage is TRBV10-3 and J usage is TRBJ1-1; no definite D call. The CDR3 consists of 15 residues. Germline V gene data show CDR1 as ENHRY and CDR2 as SYGVKD. Trimming took off 2 bases at V and 4 bases at J, with 14 bases between the two ends. The CDR3 DNA is TGTGCCATCAGTGAGATCGGGGAAGCCGGCACTGAAGCTTTCTTT. It yields the protein CAISEIGEAGTEAFF.

The chain uses TRBV19 and TRBJ1-6, with D perhaps TRBD1 (6 bases). Trimming pared 6 bases from V and 9 bases from J, leaving 33 bases between. The CDR3 consists of 20 residues. The germline CDR1 and CDR2 sequences are LNHDA and SQIVND (reference sequence). The CDR3 reads CASSLQKQGREISGGSPLHF. CDR3 coding DNA: TGTGCCAGTAGCCTCCAGAAACAGGGACGCGAGATCTCCGGAGGTTCACCCCTCCACTTT.

The chain joins TRBV4-3 to TRBJ2-7; a possible D gene is TRBD2 (6 bases). The V and J ends lost 1 base and 4 bases respectively, with 23 bases between them. The CDR3 is made up of 18 amino acids. Germline V lookup: CDR1 LGHNA, CDR2 YSLEER. CDR3 sequence (DNA): TGCGCCAGCAGCCAAGGCTGGTCGAGCGGGCCGCCTGGGTACGAGCAGTACTTC. Translation gives CASSQGWSSGPPGYEQYF.

The chain uses TRBV5-1 and TRBJ1-4, with 8 bases aligning to TRBD1. The CDR3 covers 17 residues. With 6 bases clipped from V and 7 bases from J, the junction kept 17 bases outside the gene matches. Germline CDR1 reads SGHRS; CDR2 reads YFSETQ. CDR3 amino acids: CASKPGQGGGLSEKLFF. DNA for the CDR3: TGCGCCAGCAAGCCTGGACAGGGTGGAGGACTTAGTGAAAAACTGTTTTTT.

In its sample, this clone was seen a few times. The rearrangement joins TRBV7-9 to TRBJ1-4, with 9 bases matching TRBD1. Losses at the gene ends were 3 bases for V and 1 base for J; bases not matched to a gene: 6. The CDR3 length is 17 residues. Germline CDR1 is SEHNR and CDR2 is FQNEAQ (reference sequence). CDR3 bases: TGTGCCAGCAGCTTGGGGACAGGGAGGAGAACTAATGAAAAACTGTTTTTT. Protein: CASSLGTGRRTNEKLFF.

V is TRBV6-1 and J is TRBJ2-7, with 10 positions matching TRBD2. After removal of 3 bases from V and 0 bases from J, the junction contained 2 bases not matched to a gene. The CDR3 totals 15 residues. Germline CDR1 reads MNHNS; CDR2 reads SASEGT. CDR3 sequence: CASSEGLASSYEQYF. CDR3 sequence (DNA): TGTGCCAGCAGTGAGGGACTAGCGAGCTCCTACGAGCAGTACTTC.

The rearrangement links TRBV21-1 to TRBJ1-1; the table's TRBD1 call for D was not verified on the DNA. TRBV21-1 is tagged as a pseudogene. CDR3 size: 13 residues. The DNA for the CDR3 is TGTGCCAGCAAGCGGAGGGGGCCCCCTGAAGCTTTCTTT. Translated: CASKRRGPPEAFF.

This clone was observed a handful of times. This chain links TRBV4-1 with TRBJ2-3, with D possibly matching TRBD2 (5 bases). In germline, CDR1 is MGHRA, CDR2 YSYEKL. This CDR3 spans 15 amino acids. Trimming removed 4 bases from V and 0 bases from J, with 11 bases in between. This CDR3 reads CASSLGRTSTDTQYF. The CDR3, as DNA: TGCGCCAGCAGCCTAGGGCGGACTAGCACAGATACGCAGTATTTT.

This chain connects TRBV5-6 to TRBJ2-7, with TRBD2 as a possible D gene (6 bases). The CDR3 has 15 residues. The germline V and J ends were trimmed by 3 bases and 7 bases, with 20 bases remaining between them. Germline V gene sequence: CDR1 SGHDT, CDR2 YYEEEE. The CDR3 DNA reads TGTGCCAGCAGCTCTCGGGGGTTCTCCACGGGTGAGCAGTACTTC. It translates to CASSSRGFSTGEQYF.

The gene calls are TRBV5-1 and TRBJ2-2, with TRBD1 matching 7 bases. The V gene's germline CDR1 is SGHRS and CDR2 YFSETQ. With 8 bases clipped from V and 6 bases from J, the junction kept 10 bases outside the gene matches. The CDR3 totals 14 residues. The CDR3: CASTQDRAAGELFF. In DNA form, the CDR3 reads TGCGCCAGTACCCAAGACAGGGCTGCCGGGGAGCTGTTTTTT.

The V gene is TRBV5-1, the J gene TRBJ2-1; 9 positions match TRBD1. Per the germline V gene, CDR1 is SGHRS and CDR2 is YFSETQ. Unmatched junction bases numbered 6, after V lost 1 base and J lost 7 bases. The CDR3 covers 15 residues. The CDR3: CASSLLGTGWNEQFF. The CDR3 DNA follows: TGCGCCAGCAGCTTGTTAGGGACAGGGTGGAATGAGCAGTTCTTC.

V usage is TRBV5-4 and J usage is TRBJ2-7, with D perhaps matching TRBD2 (6 bases). CDR3 length: 14 amino acids. The V gene lost 3 bases and the J gene lost 5 bases, with 15 bases spanning the gap. In germline, CDR1 is SGHNT, CDR2 YYREEE (reference sequence). The CDR3, as DNA: TGTGCCAGCAGCTCGGAGGGTTTCAGGGACGAGCAGTACTTC. Protein product: CASSSEGFRDEQYF.

The genes are TRBV2 and TRBJ1-2; D might be TRBD1 (6 bases). CDR1 SNHLY and CDR2 FYNNEI come from the germline V gene. The ends were cut back, 4 bases at V and 8 bases at J, with 11 bases in the middle. There are 12 residues in the CDR3. CDR3 DNA: TGTGCCAGCAGTGCACAGGGAAGAGGCTACACCTTC. The encoded protein is CASSAQGRGYTF.

CDR3 residues: CASSYVGTGILYEQYF. The DNA for the CDR3 is TGTGCCAGCAGTTACGTAGGGACAGGGATCTTGTACGAGCAGTACTTC. This chain uses TRBV6-5 with TRBJ2-7; the match to TRBD1 covers 9 bases. CDR1 is MNHEY, CDR2 SVGAGI, per germline. This CDR3 contains 16 residues. The V gene end was trimmed by 2 bases and the J gene end by 4 bases; junction bases not matched to a gene: 9.

J is TRBJ1-1 and V is TRBV9; D is uncertain. Germline CDR1 reads SGDLS; CDR2 reads YYNGEE. V was cut by 3 bases and J by 10 bases, with 28 bases left in between. The CDR3 sequence is 17 residues long. The CDR3 bases are TGTGCCAGCAGCGAGATTGACACTTTGTTTCGGGGTTTCCGAGCTTTCTTT. Protein: CASSEIDTLFRGFRAFF.

The chain couples TRBV7-9 to TRBJ2-7; 7 nucleotides align to TRBD1. V shed 4 bases and J 0 bases; nucleotides not matched to a gene: 6. Germline-derived CDR1 and CDR2 are SEHNR and FQNEAQ (reference sequence). The CDR3 totals 15 residues. CDR3 amino acids: CASSSNTGVSYEQYF. The CDR3 nucleotides are TGTGCCAGCAGCTCGAACACAGGGGTCTCCTACGAGCAGTACTTC. Drawing the rest from reference TRBV7-9 and TRBJ2-7, the complete variable domain is DTGVSQNPRHKITKRGQNVTFRCDPISEHNRLYWYRQTLGQGPEFLTYFQNEAQLEKSRLLSDRFSAERPKGSFSTLEIQRTEQGDSAMYLCASSSNTGVSYEQYFGPGTRLTVT.

In its sample, this clone was seen once. V and J are TRBV7-8 and TRBJ1-3; weak D call: TRBD1 (6 bases). Germline V gives CDR1 SGHVS, CDR2 FQNEAQ. The V and J ends lost 2 bases and 7 bases respectively, with 12 bases between them. This CDR3 is 14 amino acids long. The CDR3 loop reads CASSLSPGANTIYF. The CDR3 coding sequence is TGTGCCAGCAGCTTATCCCCAGGGGCGAACACCATATATTTT.

The J gene is TRBJ1-3, the V gene TRBV25-1; no clear D. V was trimmed by 2 bases and J by 0 bases, leaving 8 bases between them. Germline V CDR1 and CDR2: MGHDK, SYGVNS. This CDR3 has 15 residues. The CDR3 nucleotides are TGTGCCAGCAGTGAAGTGGGCGACTCTGGAAACACCATATATTTT. It yields the protein CASSEVGDSGNTIYF.

This clone was recorded once. The chain joins TRBV2 to TRBJ2-3, with a weak D call TRBD2 (6 bases). Germline CDR1 SNHLY, CDR2 FYNNEI. V dropped 7 bases and J dropped 2 bases, with 10 bases sitting between them. The CDR3 totals 13 residues. The CDR3 nucleotides are TGTGCCAGCATGGAGGGGAACACAGATACGCAGTATTTT. Translated, it gives CASMEGNTDTQYF.

The J gene is TRBJ2-5, the V gene TRBV6-6, with D possibly TRBD2 on 5 matching bases. Judging by the DNA end, TRBJ2-7 fits better; the J call may be wrong. The CDR3 is made up of 14 amino acids. Germline CDR1 MNHNY, CDR2 SVGAGI (reference sequence). This CDR3 reads CASSYSEDSSEQYF. The CDR3 region has the DNA TGTGCCAGCAGTTACTCTGAGGACTCTAGCGAGCAGTACTTC.

V and J are TRBV27 and TRBJ2-2, with 7 bases matching TRBD1. Germline loops: CDR1 MNHEY, CDR2 SMNVEV (reference sequence). J was trimmed by 0 bases and V by 4 bases; bases with no gene match: 5. This CDR3 contains 16 residues. The CDR3 region is CASSSRGQTNTGELFF. The CDR3 DNA is TGTGCCAGCAGTTCAAGGGGACAGACGAACACCGGGGAGCTGTTTTTT.

V is TRBV9 and J is TRBJ1-5; unclear D gene. The length of the CDR3 is 16 residues. Germline V gene lookup returns CDR1 SGDLS and CDR2 YYNGEE. V lost 1 base and J lost 0, with 11 bases in between. Here the CDR3 DNA reads TGTGCCAGCAGCGTATCAGGCGATTTTAGCAATCAGCCCCAGCATTTT. Protein product: CASSVSGDFSNQPQHF.

A remark on this clone: At one end the junction does not follow the germline gene, possibly because of a read error. V usage is TRBV6-1 and J usage is TRBJ2-7; D not certain. The CDR3 is 11 amino acids. The germline CDR1 and CDR2 sequences are MNHNS and SASEGT. The chain's CDR3 is CASSESFEQYF. Written as DNA, the CDR3 is TGTGCCAGCAGTGAATCCTTCGAGCAGTACTTC.

The chain joins TRBV7-2 to TRBJ2-1; 10 nucleotides match TRBD2. The germline CDR1 and CDR2 sequences are SGHTA and FQGNSA. The CDR3 sequence is 15 residues long. V shed 5 bases, J shed 5 bases, and the junction held 6 bases outside the gene matches. CDR3 loop: CASSIPGLANNEQFF. The DNA of the CDR3 is TGTGCCAGCAGCATCCCGGGACTAGCGAACAATGAGCAGTTCTTC.